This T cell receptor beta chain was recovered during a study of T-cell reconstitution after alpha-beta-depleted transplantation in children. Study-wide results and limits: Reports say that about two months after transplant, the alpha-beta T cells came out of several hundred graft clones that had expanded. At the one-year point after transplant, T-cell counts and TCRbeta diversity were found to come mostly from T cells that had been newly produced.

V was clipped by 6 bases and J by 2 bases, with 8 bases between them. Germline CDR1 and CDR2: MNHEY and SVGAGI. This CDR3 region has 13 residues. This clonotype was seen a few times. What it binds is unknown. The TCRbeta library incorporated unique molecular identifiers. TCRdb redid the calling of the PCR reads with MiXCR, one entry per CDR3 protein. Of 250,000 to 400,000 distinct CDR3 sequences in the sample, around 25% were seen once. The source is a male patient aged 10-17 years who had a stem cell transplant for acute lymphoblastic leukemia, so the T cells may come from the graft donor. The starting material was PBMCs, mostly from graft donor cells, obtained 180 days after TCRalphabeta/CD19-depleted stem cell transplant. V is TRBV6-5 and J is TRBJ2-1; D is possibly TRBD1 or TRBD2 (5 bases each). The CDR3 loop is CASSGTAYNEQFF. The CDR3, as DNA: TGTGCCAGCAGCGGGACCGCCTACAATGAGCAGTTCTTC.